Included here is one T cell receptor beta chain sequence, with context. This record comes from a study of OX40 agonist ivuxolimab in advanced cancers. Assay used: immunoSEQ multiplex PCR; TCRdb lists only in-frame clones, some missing. The sample contains 25,000 to 35,000 clones, approximately 84% of which appear only once. This sample comprised CD4+ or CD8+ T cells sorted from blood, obtained in a trial of the OX40 agonist ivuxolimab. This TCR came from an adult with an advanced solid tumor such as melanoma, head and neck, liver or kidney cancer.

CDR3 sequence reads: CASSWDTGTGSNGYTF. The CDR3 DNA is TGCGCCAGCAGTTGGGATACCGGGACAGGGAGCAATGGCTACACCTTC. This chain links TRBV5-1 with TRBJ1-2, with 9 positions matching TRBD1. This CDR3 comprises 16 residues. Looked up from germline, CDR1 is SGHRS and CDR2 is YFSETQ. V lost 5 bases and J lost 6; bases outside the gene matches: 14.